This passage covers 22 T cell receptor beta chains from one sample sequenced in a study of cytomegalovirus exposure and HLA in healthy donors. Assay: immunoSEQ multiplex PCR; the TCRdb copy retains only in-frame clones and omits some. The sample lists roughly 49,000 clones, about 94% occurring once. Material for sequencing was PBMCs. Source of these receptors: a woman younger than 35 in good health and CMV-seropositive.

This clone was seen only once. The chain links TRBV2 to TRBJ1-2; 11 nucleotides match TRBD1. The CDR3 has 16 amino acids. Unmatched junction bases numbered 4, after V lost 4 bases and J lost 0 bases. Germline V lookup: CDR1 SNHLY, CDR2 FYNNEI. In DNA, the CDR3 is TGTGCCAGCAGTGGGACAGGGGGCAAGCCTAACTATGGCTACACCTTC. Amino acid sequence: CASSGTGGKPNYGYTF.

This rearrangement joins TRBV4-1 to TRBJ2-7, with 9 bases fitting TRBD1. This CDR3 has 15 amino acids. CDR1 is MGHRA, CDR2 YSYEKL, per germline. After removal of 2 bases from V and 2 bases from J, the junction contained 4 bases not matched to a gene. Written as DNA, the CDR3 is TGCGCCAGCAGCCAACCGGGACAGGGCGCCTACGAGCAGTACTTC. Its translation: CASSQPGQGAYEQYF.

The chain carries TRBV6-5 and TRBJ2-1; 14 bases match TRBD2. V shed 6 bases, J shed 8 bases, and the junction held 6 bases outside the gene matches. The CDR3 contains 15 residues. Germline V gene sequence: CDR1 MNHEY, CDR2 SVGAGI. The CDR3 reads CASRTRTSGGYEQFF. CDR3 DNA: TGTGCCAGCAGGACCCGGACTAGCGGGGGGTATGAGCAGTTCTTC.

The V call is TRBV9, the J call TRBJ2-1; a possible D gene is TRBD2 (6 bases). The CDR3 contains 13 residues. V lost 0 bases and J lost 8, with 9 bases in between. From germline, CDR1 is SGDLS and CDR2 YYNGEE. CDR3 region: CASSVGGADEQFF. The CDR3 nucleotides read TGTGCCAGCAGCGTAGGCGGGGCGGATGAGCAGTTCTTC.

This chain uses TRBV7-2 with TRBJ2-5, with a tentative D call TRBD2 (6 bases). Germline values: CDR1 SGHTA, CDR2 FQGNSA. V was trimmed by 6 bases and J by 1 base, leaving 15 bases between them. CDR3 size: 15 residues. CDR3 nucleotides: TGTGCCAGCAGTCTACGCTGGACTACCCAAGAGACCCAGTACTTC. This translates into CASSLRWTTQETQYF.

This clone was counted a single time. The CDR3 DNA reads TGTGCTAGTGGTCGTGCGGACAGGGTTGTAAACGGGGAGCTGTTTTTT. Translation gives CASGRADRVVNGELFF. The rearrangement joins TRBV12-5 to TRBJ2-2, with 8 bases matching TRBD1. The V segment lost 5 bases and the J segment 7 bases; nucleotides outside the gene matches: 12. This CDR3 is 16 amino acids long. CDR1 and CDR2 from the germline V gene are LGHNT and FRNRAP.

The CDR3 here is CASSEGSDEQYF. The DNA of the CDR3 is TGTGCCAGCAGCGAAGGTAGCGACGAGCAGTACTTC. The rearrangement uses TRBV11-2 and TRBJ2-7; the D gene is possibly TRBD2 (5 bases). V was cut by 5 bases and J by 5 bases, with 10 bases left in between. Germline V gene data show CDR1 as SGHAT and CDR2 as FQNNGV. The CDR3 length is 12 residues.

This rearrangement joins TRBV19 to TRBJ2-1; D is possibly TRBD1 (5 bases). The CDR3 extends over 13 amino acids. V was shortened by 3 bases and J by 12 bases, with 15 bases between the two germline ends. CDR1 and CDR2 (germline): LNHDA, SQIVND (reference sequence). DNA for the CDR3: TGTGCCAGTAGTATCTCTGGGGCAGGTGGGCAGTTCTTC. Residues: CASSISGAGGQFF.

This chain uses TRBV7-9 with TRBJ2-7, with 9 positions matching TRBD2. The CDR3 is 13 amino acids. CDR1 and CDR2 from the germline V gene are SEHNR and FQNEAQ (reference sequence). Trimming removed 7 bases from V and 7 bases from J; junction bases left unmatched: 8. CDR3: CASTIAGVEEQYF. Written as DNA, the CDR3 is TGTGCCAGCACTATAGCGGGAGTCGAAGAGCAGTACTTC.

The chain joins TRBV29-1 to TRBJ1-1; tentative D call: TRBD1 (6 bases). This CDR3 has 11 residues. V was clipped by 6 bases and J by 11 bases, with 16 bases between them. Germline V gene lookup returns CDR1 SQVTM and CDR2 ANQGSEA. The CDR3 sequence: CSVWGGAGAFF. The CDR3 region has the DNA TGCAGCGTCTGGGGGGGGGCGGGGGCTTTCTTT.

This clone was detected only a few times. The chain carries TRBV28 and TRBJ2-3, with D maybe TRBD2 (6 bases). Trimming removed 7 bases at V and 2 bases at J, with 16 bases between. The germline V gene encodes CDR1 MDHEN and CDR2 SYDVKM. The CDR3 contains 15 residues. CDR3 protein: CASKKRDWDTDTQYF. DNA for the CDR3: TGTGCCAGCAAAAAACGGGACTGGGACACAGATACGCAGTATTTT.

The gene calls are TRBV5-1 and TRBJ2-3, with D possibly TRBD2 on 5 matching bases. The germline V gene encodes CDR1 SGHRS and CDR2 YFSETQ. The CDR3 extends over 16 amino acids. Trimming removed 0 bases at V and 1 base at J, with 12 bases between. The CDR3 reads CASSLGHTRGTDTQYF. CDR3 DNA sequence: TGCGCCAGCAGCTTGGGCCATACTAGAGGCACAGATACGCAGTATTTT.

The V call is TRBV27, the J call TRBJ2-7, with a tentative D call TRBD1 (5 bases). V lost 7 bases, J lost 0 bases, and 13 bases lay in between. This CDR3 has 14 amino acids. CDR1 MNHEY and CDR2 SMNVEV come from the germline V gene (reference sequence). For the CDR3, the DNA is TGTGCCAGCAATGGTCAGGGTAGCTCCTACGAGCAGTACTTC. Amino acid sequence: CASNGQGSSYEQYF.

V and J are TRBV19 and TRBJ1-3; D not certain. Trimming removed 7 bases at V and 0 bases at J, with 16 bases between. From germline, CDR1 is LNHDA and CDR2 SQIVND (reference sequence). The CDR3 is made up of 16 amino acids. The CDR3 nucleotides are TGTGCCAGTACACAAACCGGAGGGATCTCTGGAAACACCATATATTTT. This encodes CASTQTGGISGNTIYF.

The rearrangement uses TRBV5-5 and TRBJ2-2, with 8 bases matching TRBD1. Germline assignment: CDR1 SGHKS and CDR2 YYEKEE (reference sequence). The V segment lost 3 bases and the J segment 3 bases; nucleotides outside the gene matches: 7. This CDR3 is built from 16 residues. CDR3 bases: TGTGCCAGCAGCTCACCGGGACAGGTGTACACCGGGGAGCTGTTTTTT. Translated: CASSSPGQVYTGELFF.

This chain connects TRBV27 to TRBJ2-3, with D possibly being TRBD2 (6 bases). This CDR3 has 15 residues. V was shortened by 3 bases and J by 0 bases, with 10 bases between the two germline ends. Germline V gives CDR1 MNHEY, CDR2 SMNVEV (reference sequence). The CDR3, as DNA: TGTGCCAGCAGTTTGGGGGGTGGGAGCACAGATACGCAGTATTTT. Amino acid sequence: CASSLGGGSTDTQYF.

This chain links TRBV7-9 with TRBJ2-2; a weak D match, TRBD1 (6 bases). V gave up 3 bases and J gave up 4 bases, with 9 bases separating them. The CDR3 consists of 14 residues. Germline V gene sequence: CDR1 SEHNR, CDR2 FQNEAQ (reference sequence). The CDR3 DNA is TGTGCCAGCAGCTTGGACAGAACCACCGGGGAGCTGTTTTTT. It codes for CASSLDRTTGELFF.

The chain couples TRBV6-5 to TRBJ2-5, with a tentative D call TRBD1 (6 bases). V was pared by 4 bases and J by 5 bases, with 11 bases between. The CDR3 spans 13 residues. Germline V gene lookup returns CDR1 MNHEY and CDR2 SVGAGI. The CDR3 reads CASSLSRGETQYF. CDR3 bases: TGTGCCAGCAGTTTATCTAGGGGGGAGACCCAGTACTTC.

This sequence joins TRBV6-4 and TRBJ2-2, with 10 bases matching TRBD2. The J segment lost 6 bases and the V segment lost 2 bases, leaving 6 bases of the junction unmatched. Germline V CDR1 and CDR2: MRHNA, SNTAGT. The CDR3 spans 16 residues. The CDR3: CASSDVSGRTPGELFF. The DNA of the CDR3 is TGTGCCAGCAGTGACGTTAGCGGGAGGACACCCGGGGAGCTGTTTTTT.

The chain carries TRBV6-1 and TRBJ1-2, with D tentatively TRBD1 (5 bases). CDR1 and CDR2 (germline): MNHNS, SASEGT. V shed 2 bases and J shed 4 bases, with 11 bases lying between them. This CDR3 comprises 14 residues. DNA of the CDR3: TGTGCCAGCAGTGAAAGCGGGGCACTCTATGGCTACACCTTC. It specifies CASSESGALYGYTF.

This clone has only one observation. The chain joins TRBV27 to TRBJ2-2; D call uncertain. The CDR3 runs to 15 residues. Trimming cost V 3 bases and J 6 bases, with 14 bases left between them. Per the germline V gene, CDR1 is MNHEY and CDR2 is SMNVEV (reference sequence). The CDR3 here is CASSFRDMSSGELFF. The DNA for the CDR3 is TGTGCCAGCAGTTTCCGCGACATGAGCTCCGGGGAGCTGTTTTTT.

The chain joins TRBV5-5 to TRBJ1-2; 12 bases agree with TRBD1. J gave up 6 bases and V 4 bases, and 10 bases lay outside the gene matches. This CDR3 has 16 amino acids. Germline V gene lookup returns CDR1 SGHKS and CDR2 YYEKEE (reference sequence). The CDR3 bases are TGTGCCAGCAGCCCATTTCCGGGACAGGGGGCGCATGGCTACACCTTC. Translated, it gives CASSPFPGQGAHGYTF.